The entry that follows covers one T cell receptor beta chain sequence. Reanalyzing the 5' RACE reads, TCRdb keeps one entry per CDR3 protein, without DNA. This specimen shows roughly 380,000 distinct CDR3 sequences; the ten leading clones hold roughly 5.2%. From germline, CDR1 is LGHDT and CDR2 YNNKEL (reference sequence). There are 16 residues in the CDR3. This specimen belongs to a study of T cells expressing NK-cell markers. This receptor was taken from a man aged 18 to 69 in good health. The sample comprised blood T cells: a sorted CD56 or NKG2C T cell subset, CD4+ or CD8+ T cells, or bulk PBMC T cells (not recorded which). This rearrangement joins TRBV3-1 to TRBJ2-5. CDR3: CASSQESSRLRETQYF.